Detailed here is one T cell receptor beta chain. What it binds is unknown. PCR amplification relied on 60 Vbeta primers (plus 13 Jbeta primers). Method: immunoSEQ multiplex PCR; TCRdb's copy keeps in-frame clones and lacks some. The sample comprises under 200,000 clones, around 80% of which are singletons, and 0.69% rests with the top ten. This sample was included in a study of cytomegalovirus exposure and HLA in healthy donors. Findings and limits, study-wide: It was shown in a later analysis that HLA-associated TCR beta chains were more clonally expanded than other, equally common chains. Later work found that TCR association rates differed between HLA loci; DRB1 had the most and HLA-C the fewest.

CDR3 size: 14 residues. Trimming removed 8 bases at V and 9 bases at J, with 20 bases between. Germline lookup yields CDR1 LNHDA and CDR2 SQIVND (reference sequence). V and J are TRBV19 and TRBJ2-1, with D possibly being TRBD2 (5 bases). Sequencing was carried out using PBMCs. The sequence was obtained from a woman in her 40s in good health and CMV-seronegative. CDR3 sequence (DNA): TGTGCCAGTGAGGGCCGAAAAATTACGGGTGAGCAGTTCTTC. Translating gives CASEGRKITGEQFF. Looking up the rest from reference TRBV19 and TRBJ2-1 gives the full variable domain: DGGITQSPKYLFRKEGQNVTLSCEQNLNHDAMYWYRQDPGQGLRLIYYSQIVNDFQKGDIAEGYSVSREKKESFPLTVTSAQKNPTAFYLCASEGRKITGEQFFGPGTRLTVL.